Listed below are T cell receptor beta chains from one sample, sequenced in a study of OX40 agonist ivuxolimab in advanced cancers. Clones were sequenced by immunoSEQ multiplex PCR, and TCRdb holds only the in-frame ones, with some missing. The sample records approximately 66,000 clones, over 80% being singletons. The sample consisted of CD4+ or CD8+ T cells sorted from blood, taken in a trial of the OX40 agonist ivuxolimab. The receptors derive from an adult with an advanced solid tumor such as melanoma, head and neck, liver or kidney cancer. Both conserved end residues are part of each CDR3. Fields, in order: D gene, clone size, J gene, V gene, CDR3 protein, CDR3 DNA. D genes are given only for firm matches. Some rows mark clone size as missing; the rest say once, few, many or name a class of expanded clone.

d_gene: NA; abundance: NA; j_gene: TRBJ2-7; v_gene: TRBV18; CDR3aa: CASSPGGGTSTYEQYF; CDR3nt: TGTGCCAGCTCACCGGGAGGGGGCACTTCCACCTACGAGCAGTACTTC
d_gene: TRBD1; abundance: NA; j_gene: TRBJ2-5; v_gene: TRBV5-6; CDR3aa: CATDRGGQETQYF; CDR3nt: TGTGCCACAGACAGGGGAGGCCAAGAGACCCAGTACTTC
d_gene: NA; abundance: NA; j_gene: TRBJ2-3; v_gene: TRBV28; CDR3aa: CASSFNLDYTDTQYF; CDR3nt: TGTGCCAGCAGTTTTAATCTGGACTACACAGATACGCAGTATTTT
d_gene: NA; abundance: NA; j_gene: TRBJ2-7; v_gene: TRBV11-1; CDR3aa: CASSKGHPYEQYF; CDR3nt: TGTGCCAGCAGCAAAGGACATCCATACGAGCAGTACTTC
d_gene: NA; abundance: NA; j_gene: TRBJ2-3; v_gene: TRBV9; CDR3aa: CASSGVLDTQYF; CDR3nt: TGTGCCAGCAGCGGCGTTTTGGATACGCAGTATTTT
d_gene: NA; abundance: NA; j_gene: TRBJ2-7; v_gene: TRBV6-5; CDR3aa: CASISLGSYEQYF; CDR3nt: TGTGCCAGCATTTCGTTAGGTTCCTACGAGCAGTACTTC
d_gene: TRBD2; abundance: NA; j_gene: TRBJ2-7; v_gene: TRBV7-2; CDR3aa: CASSRLAVYEQYF; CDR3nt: TGTGCCAGCAGTCGACTAGCCGTCTACGAGCAGTACTTC
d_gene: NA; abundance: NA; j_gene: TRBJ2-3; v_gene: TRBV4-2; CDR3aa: CASSQAGGTDTQYF; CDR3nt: TGTGCCAGCAGCCAAGCGGGGGGCACAGATACGCAGTATTTT
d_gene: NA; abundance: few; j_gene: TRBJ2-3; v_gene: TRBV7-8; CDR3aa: CASSLGLSRVVDTQYF; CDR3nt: TGTGCCAGCAGCTTAGGACTGTCCAGGGTTGTTGATACGCAGTATTTT
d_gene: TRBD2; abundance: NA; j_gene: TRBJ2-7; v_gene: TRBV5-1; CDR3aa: CASTSGTSGSLSYEQYF; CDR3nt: TGCGCCAGCACCTCCGGGACTAGCGGGAGCCTATCCTACGAGCAGTACTTC
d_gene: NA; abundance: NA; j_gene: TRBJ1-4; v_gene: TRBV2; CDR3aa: CASSAQLTANEKLFF; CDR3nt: TGTGCCAGCAGTGCCCAGTTGACCGCTAATGAAAAACTGTTTTTT
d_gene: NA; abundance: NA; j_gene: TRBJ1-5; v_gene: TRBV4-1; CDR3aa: CASSQEFGGRGMFDGGQPQHF; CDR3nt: TGCGCCAGCAGCCAAGAATTCGGGGGGAGGGGGATGTTTGATGGCGGTCAGCCCCAGCATTTT
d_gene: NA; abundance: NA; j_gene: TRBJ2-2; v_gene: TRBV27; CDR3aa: CASSLSSYTGELFF; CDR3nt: TGTGCCAGCAGTTTAAGTTCGTACACCGGGGAGCTGTTTTTT
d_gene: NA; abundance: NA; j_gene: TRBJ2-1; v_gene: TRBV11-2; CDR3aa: CASSSGTFNEQFF; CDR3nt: TGTGCCAGCAGCTCTGGGACGTTCAATGAGCAGTTCTTC
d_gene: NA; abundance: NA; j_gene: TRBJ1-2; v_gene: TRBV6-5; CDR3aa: CASSYQGAYGYTF; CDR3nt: TGTGCCAGCAGTTACCAGGGAGCCTATGGCTACACCTTC
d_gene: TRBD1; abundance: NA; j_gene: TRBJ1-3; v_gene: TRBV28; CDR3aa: CASSPGTGGNTIYF; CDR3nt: TGTGCCAGCAGTCCAGGGACAGGGGGAAACACCATATATTTT
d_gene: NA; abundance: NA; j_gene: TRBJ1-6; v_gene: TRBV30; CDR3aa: CAWSLTKNSPLHF; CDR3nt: TGTGCCTGGAGTCTAACCAAAAATTCACCCCTCCACTTT
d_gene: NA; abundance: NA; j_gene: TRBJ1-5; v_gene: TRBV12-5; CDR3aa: CASGLGGLSQHF; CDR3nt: TGTGCTAGTGGTTTGGGGGGGTTAAGCCAGCATTTT
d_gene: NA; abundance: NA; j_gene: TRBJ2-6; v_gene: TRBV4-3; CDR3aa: CASSQEGDTVSGANVLTF; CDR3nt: TGCGCCAGCAGCCAAGAAGGGGATACTGTCTCTGGGGCCAACGTCCTGACTTTC
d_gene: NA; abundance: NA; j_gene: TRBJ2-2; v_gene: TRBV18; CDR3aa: CASSPPNTGELFF; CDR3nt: TGTGCCAGCTCACCACCGAACACCGGGGAGCTGTTTTTT
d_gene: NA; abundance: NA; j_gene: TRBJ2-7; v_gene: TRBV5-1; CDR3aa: CASSFNGDSYEQYF; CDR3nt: TGCGCCAGCAGTTTCAATGGGGACTCCTACGAGCAGTACTTC
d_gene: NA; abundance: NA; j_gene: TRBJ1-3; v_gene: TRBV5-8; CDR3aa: CASSYLISQGAGNTIYF; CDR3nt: TGTGCCAGCAGCTACTTGATCTCTCAGGGAGCTGGAAACACCATATATTTT
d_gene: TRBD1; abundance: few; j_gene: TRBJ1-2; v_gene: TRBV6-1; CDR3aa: CASSEVGRGNGYTF; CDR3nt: TGTGCCAGCAGTGAAGTGGGCAGGGGGAATGGCTACACCTTC
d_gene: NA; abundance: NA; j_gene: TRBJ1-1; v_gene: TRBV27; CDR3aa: CASSLFSRRRNTEAFF; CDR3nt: TGTGCCAGCAGTTTGTTCTCGAGGAGGCGGAACACTGAAGCTTTCTTT
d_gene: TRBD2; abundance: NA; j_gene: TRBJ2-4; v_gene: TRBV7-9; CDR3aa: CASSPGTSGSLNIQYF; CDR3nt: TGTGCCAGCAGCCCAGGGACTAGCGGATCACTAAACATTCAGTACTTC
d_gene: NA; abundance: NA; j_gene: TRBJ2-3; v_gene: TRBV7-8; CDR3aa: CASSLAGHTDTQYF; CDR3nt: TGTGCCAGCAGCTTAGCGGGGCACACAGATACGCAGTATTTT
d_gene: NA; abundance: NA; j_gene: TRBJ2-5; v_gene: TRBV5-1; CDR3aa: CASSWQAEETQYF; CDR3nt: TGCGCCAGCAGCTGGCAAGCCGAGGAGACCCAGTACTTC
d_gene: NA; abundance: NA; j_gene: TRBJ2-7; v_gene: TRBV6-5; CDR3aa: CASSLSLTLPYEQYF; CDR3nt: TGTGCCAGCAGCCTATCCCTGACTCTTCCCTACGAGCAGTACTTC
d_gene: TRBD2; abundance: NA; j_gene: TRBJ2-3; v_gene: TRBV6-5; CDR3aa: CASSYSPGLVTDTQYF; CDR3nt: TGTGCCAGCAGTTACTCACCCGGACTAGTAACAGATACGCAGTATTTT
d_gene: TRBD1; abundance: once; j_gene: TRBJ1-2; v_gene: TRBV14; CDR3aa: CASSQTGGAFGGYTF; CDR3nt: TGTGCCAGCAGCCAGACAGGGGGCGCCTTCGGTGGCTACACCTTC
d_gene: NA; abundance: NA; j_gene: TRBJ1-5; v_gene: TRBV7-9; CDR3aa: CASSPGQYNQPQHF; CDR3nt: TGTGCCAGCAGCCCAGGGCAGTACAATCAGCCCCAGCATTTT
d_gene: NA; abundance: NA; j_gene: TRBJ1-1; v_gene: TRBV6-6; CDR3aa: CASSNMPPNTEAFF; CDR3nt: TGTGCCAGCAGTAACATGCCCCCGAACACTGAAGCTTTCTTT
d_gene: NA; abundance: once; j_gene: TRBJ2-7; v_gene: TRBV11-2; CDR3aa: CASSSQVQQYF; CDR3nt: TGTGCCAGCAGCTCACAGGTTCAGCAGTACTTC
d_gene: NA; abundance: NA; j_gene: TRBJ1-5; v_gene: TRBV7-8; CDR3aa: CASSPMGEVNQPQHF; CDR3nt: TGTGCCAGCAGCCCCATGGGGGAGGTCAATCAGCCCCAGCATTTT
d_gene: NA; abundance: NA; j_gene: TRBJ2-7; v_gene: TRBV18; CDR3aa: CASSLIGTIVHEQYF; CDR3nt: TGTGCCAGCTCGCTAATCGGGACCATAGTACACGAGCAGTACTTC
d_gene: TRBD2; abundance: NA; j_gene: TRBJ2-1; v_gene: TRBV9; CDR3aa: CASSVGGSSSYNEQFF; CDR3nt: TGTGCCAGCAGCGTCGGCGGGAGTAGCTCCTACAATGAGCAGTTCTTC
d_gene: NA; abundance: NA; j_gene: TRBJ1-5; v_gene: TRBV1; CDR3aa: CTSSLELGTDSNQPQHF; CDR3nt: TGCACCAGCAGCCTGGAGCTGGGTACGGATAGCAATCAGCCCCAGCATTTT
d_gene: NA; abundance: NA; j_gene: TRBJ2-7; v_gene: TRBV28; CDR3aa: CASSGAGSGVGYEQYF; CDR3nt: TGTGCCAGCAGTGGGGCAGGGAGCGGCGTAGGCTACGAGCAGTACTTC
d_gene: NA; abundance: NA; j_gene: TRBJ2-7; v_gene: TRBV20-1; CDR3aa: CSAAPAYEQYF; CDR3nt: TGCAGTGCAGCACCAGCCTACGAGCAGTACTTC
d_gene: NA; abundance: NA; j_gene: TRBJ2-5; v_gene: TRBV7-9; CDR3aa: CASSLGSQETQYF; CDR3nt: TGTGCCAGCAGCTTAGGTTCACAAGAGACCCAGTACTTC
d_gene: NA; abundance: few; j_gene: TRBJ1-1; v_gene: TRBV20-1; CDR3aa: CSVSALKAFF; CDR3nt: TGCAGTGTGAGCGCGTTAAAGGCTTTCTTT
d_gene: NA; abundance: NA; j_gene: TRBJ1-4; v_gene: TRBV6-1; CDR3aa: CASSDRAPNEKLFF; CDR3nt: TGTGCCAGCAGTGACAGGGCTCCAAATGAAAAACTGTTTTTT
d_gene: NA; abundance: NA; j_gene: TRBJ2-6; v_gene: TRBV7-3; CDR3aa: CASSSTSSGANVLTF; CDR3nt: TGTGCCAGCAGCTCCACTAGCTCTGGGGCCAACGTCCTGACTTTC
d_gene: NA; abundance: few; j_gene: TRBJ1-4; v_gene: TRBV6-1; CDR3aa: CASSEQTGSNEKLFF; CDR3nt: TGTGCCAGCAGTGAACAGACAGGATCTAATGAAAAACTGTTTTTT
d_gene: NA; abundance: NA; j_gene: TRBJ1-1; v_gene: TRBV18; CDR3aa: CASSPYDRNTEAFF; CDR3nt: TGTGCCAGCTCACCCTACGACAGGAACACTGAAGCTTTCTTT
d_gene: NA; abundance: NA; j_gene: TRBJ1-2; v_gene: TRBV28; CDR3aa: CASSLRGSNYGYTF; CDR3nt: TGTGCCAGCAGTTTAAGAGGGAGCAACTATGGCTACACCTTC
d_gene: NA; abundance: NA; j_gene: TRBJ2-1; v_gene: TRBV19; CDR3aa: CASLGTVYNEQFF; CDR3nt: TGTGCCAGTCTTGGAACAGTTTACAATGAGCAGTTCTTC
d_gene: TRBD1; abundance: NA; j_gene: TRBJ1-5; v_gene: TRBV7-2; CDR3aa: CASSLNGQGLGQHF; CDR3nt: TGTGCCAGCAGCTTAAACGGACAGGGGCTTGGTCAGCATTTT